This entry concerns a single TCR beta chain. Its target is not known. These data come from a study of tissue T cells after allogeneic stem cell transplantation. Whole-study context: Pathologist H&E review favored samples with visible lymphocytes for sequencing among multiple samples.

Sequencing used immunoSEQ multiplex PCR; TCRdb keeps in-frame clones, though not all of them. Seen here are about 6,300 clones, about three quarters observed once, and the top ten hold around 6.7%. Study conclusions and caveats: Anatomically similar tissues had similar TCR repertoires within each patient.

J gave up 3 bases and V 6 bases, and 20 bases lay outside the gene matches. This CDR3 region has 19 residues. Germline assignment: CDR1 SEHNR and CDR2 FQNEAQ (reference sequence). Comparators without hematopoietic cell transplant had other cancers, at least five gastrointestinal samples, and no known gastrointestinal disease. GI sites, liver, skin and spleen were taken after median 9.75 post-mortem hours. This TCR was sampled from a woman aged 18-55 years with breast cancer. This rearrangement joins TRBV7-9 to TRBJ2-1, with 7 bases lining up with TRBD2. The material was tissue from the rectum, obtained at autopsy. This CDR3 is CASSHPGLPSGIRYNEQFF. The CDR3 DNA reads TGTGCCAGCAGTCACCCCGGACTACCAAGCGGGATACGCTACAATGAGCAGTTCTTC.